The 3 T cell receptor beta chains below come from one sample, sequenced in a study of shared clonotypes between healthy human individuals. Clones were sequenced by immunoSEQ multiplex PCR, and TCRdb holds only the in-frame ones, with some missing. The repertoire holds some 2,000,000 clones, with approximately 95% as singletons. The sequenced sample consisted of naive CD4+ T cells sorted from blood. Subset in this sample: CD45RA+ positively selected. The source is a man younger than 35 in good health.

This chain connects TRBV18 to TRBJ2-7; D call uncertain. Germline CDR1 and CDR2: KGHSH and LQKENI. The germline V and J ends were trimmed by 2 bases and 5 bases, with 10 bases remaining between them. The CDR3 is 13 amino acids. This CDR3 reads CASSPISANEQYF. CDR3 nucleotides: TGTGCCAGCTCACCAATTTCGGCTAACGAGCAGTACTTC.

With respect to this clone: One end of the junction is discordant with germline, which a read error may explain. This sequence joins TRBV5-1 and TRBJ2-3; D unclear. The CDR3 is 12 amino acids. Germline values: CDR1 SGHRS, CDR2 YFSETQ. The CDR3 loop reads CASSLATNTQYF. Written as DNA, the CDR3 is TGCGCCAGCAGCTTGGCCACAAATACGCAGTATTTT.

As regards this clone: Distinct nucleotide sequences in the sample also encode this CDR3. The gene calls are TRBV18 and TRBJ2-1; D not resolved. The CDR3 is made up of 15 amino acids. Germline V gene data show CDR1 as KGHSH and CDR2 as LQKENI. V was trimmed by 0 bases and J by 0 bases, leaving 6 bases between them. CDR3 residues: CASSPPGRSYNEQFF. CDR3 sequence (DNA): TGTGCCAGCTCACCACCAGGGCGCTCCTACAATGAGCAGTTCTTC.